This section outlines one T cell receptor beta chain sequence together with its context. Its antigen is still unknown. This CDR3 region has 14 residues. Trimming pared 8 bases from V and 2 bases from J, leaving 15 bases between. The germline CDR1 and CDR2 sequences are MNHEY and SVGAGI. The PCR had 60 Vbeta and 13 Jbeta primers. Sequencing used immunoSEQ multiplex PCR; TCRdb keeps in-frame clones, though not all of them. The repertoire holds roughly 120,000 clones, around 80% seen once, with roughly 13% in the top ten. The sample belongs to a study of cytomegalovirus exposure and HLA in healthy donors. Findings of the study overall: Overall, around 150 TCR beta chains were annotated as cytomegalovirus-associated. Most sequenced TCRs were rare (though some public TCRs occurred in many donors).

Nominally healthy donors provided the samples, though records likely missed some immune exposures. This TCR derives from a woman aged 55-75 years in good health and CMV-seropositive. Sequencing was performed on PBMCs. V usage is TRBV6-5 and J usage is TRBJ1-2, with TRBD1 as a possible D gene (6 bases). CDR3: CASGTQGLNYGYTF. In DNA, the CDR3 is TGTGCCAGCGGTACGCAGGGGCTGAACTATGGCTACACCTTC.